This T cell receptor (beta chain) derives from a study of blood T cell repertoires in COVID-19. Overall study context: Acute and convalescent COVID-19 samples came from the United States, Italy and Spain.

Clinical history as reported by participants underpinned cohort assignment. V was shortened by 0 bases and J by 5 bases, with 11 bases between the two germline ends. The CDR3 spans 14 residues. Germline loops: CDR1 SGHRS, CDR2 YFSETQ. The repertoire was sequenced with immunoSEQ multiplex PCR; TCRdb's copy has only in-frame clones and lacks some. This table has over 250,000 clones, around 90% appearing once. Sequencing used PBMCs or T cells enriched from blood (not recorded which). The chain recombines TRBV5-1 with TRBJ1-1; weak D call: TRBD1 (5 bases). The receptor was derived from a woman between 25 and 40 years old who had recovered from COVID-19. The CDR3 DNA is TGCGCCAGCAGCTTGGAGGGGTGGGTTACTGAAGCTTTCTTT. Its protein product is CASSLEGWVTEAFF.